Shown below are 11 T cell receptor beta chains from a single sample sequenced in a study of response to subunit inactivated influenza vaccine. One entry per CDR3 protein results from TCRdb running MiXCR on the RT-PCR reads. Of hundreds of thousands of distinct CDR3 sequences listed, approximately 15% are singletons. Sequenced here: PBMCs from blood, sampled 14 to 15 days before vaccination. These TCRs come from a man aged 50-60 years who received an inactivated influenza vaccine.

This sequence joins TRBV5-1 and TRBJ1-1; D is undetermined. The ends were cut back, 0 bases at V and 3 bases at J, with 6 bases in the middle. The CDR3 runs 13 residues. Germline CDR1 SGHRS, CDR2 YFSETQ. CDR3 coding DNA: TGCGCCAGCAGCTTGGAGTCGGACACTGAAGCTTTCTTT. Translation gives CASSLESDTEAFF. Based on the CDR3 plus reference TRBV5-1 and TRBJ1-1, the full variable domain is KAGVTQTPRYLIKTRGQQVTLSCSPISGHRSVSWYQQTPGQGLQFLFEYFSETQRNKGNFPGRFSGRQFSNSRSEMNVSTLELGDSALYLCASSLESDTEAFFGQGTRLTVV.

The V gene is TRBV4-2, the J gene TRBJ1-1, with TRBD1 as a possible D gene (6 bases). The germline V gene encodes CDR1 LGHNA and CDR2 YNFKEQ. The CDR3 length is 16 residues. Trimming cost V 0 bases and J 4 bases, with 15 bases left between them. The CDR3 protein is CASSQDGGGGGTEAFF. The CDR3 nucleotides read TGTGCCAGCAGCCAAGATGGGGGGGGAGGGGGCACTGAAGCTTTCTTT.

This clonotype was recorded a few times. The chain couples TRBV7-8 to TRBJ1-5; D gene unclear. V was cut by 0 bases and J by 8 bases, with 8 bases left in between. Germline V CDR1 and CDR2: SGHVS, FQNEAQ. This CDR3 comprises 13 residues. CDR3 coding DNA: TGTGCCAGCAGCTTAGCGCTGGTGGAGCCCCAGCATTTT. Its protein is CASSLALVEPQHF.

J is TRBJ2-1 and V is TRBV3-1; 7 bases are shared with TRBD2. V was clipped by 2 bases and J by 1 base; unmatched bases: 11. The germline V gene encodes CDR1 LGHDT and CDR2 YNNKEL (reference sequence). CDR3 length: 18 residues. CDR3 residues: CASSQMDSGPQSYNEQFF. The CDR3 nucleotides are TGTGCCAGCAGCCAAATGGATAGCGGGCCCCAGTCCTACAATGAGCAGTTCTTC.

This chain joins TRBV19 and TRBJ2-2, with 13 bases that match TRBD2. CDR3 length equals 18 residues. Germline CDR1 LNHDA, CDR2 SQIVND (reference sequence). V lost 3 bases, J lost 7 bases, and 11 bases stayed unmatched. CDR3 amino acids: CASSIGGLAGSRIGELFF. CDR3 DNA: TGTGCCAGTAGTATTGGGGGACTAGCGGGATCTCGAATCGGGGAGCTGTTTTTT.

The chain recombines TRBV20-1 with TRBJ2-1, with D perhaps TRBD1 (7 bases). There are 15 residues in the CDR3. Germline loops: CDR1 DFQATT, CDR2 SNEGSKA (reference sequence). The V end was cut by 1 base, the J end by 1 base, with 11 bases between. The CDR3 nucleotides read TGCAGTGCTAGAGGAGCAGGGGGGTCCTACAATGAGCAGTTCTTC. As protein: CSARGAGGSYNEQFF.

This clonotype was picked up many times. The chain links TRBV7-8 to TRBJ1-2; D is possibly TRBD1 (5 bases). Looked up from germline, CDR1 is SGHVS and CDR2 is FQNEAQ. V lost 5 bases, J lost 0 bases, and 16 bases lay in between. CDR3 length: 16 amino acids. The CDR3 here is CASSLSLAGTNYGYTF. The CDR3 bases are TGTGCCAGCAGCCTAAGCTTGGCAGGGACTAACTATGGCTACACCTTC.

This clonotype was counted a few times. The chain combines TRBV4-1 with TRBJ2-3; D is unresolved. CDR1 MGHRA and CDR2 YSYEKL come from the germline V gene. Trimming removed 0 bases from V and 5 bases from J, with 9 bases in between. CDR3 length: 14 residues. CDR3 loop: CASSQDRIGDTQYF. For the CDR3, the DNA is TGCGCCAGCAGCCAAGATAGAATTGGAGATACGCAGTATTTT.

In its sample, this clonotype was seen a few times. This chain connects TRBV20-1 to TRBJ2-5; the D gene is possibly TRBD2 (6 bases). The CDR3 length is 13 residues. V lost 0 bases, J lost 4 bases, and 9 bases lay in between. CDR1 is DFQATT, CDR2 SNEGSKA, per germline (reference sequence). The CDR3 is CSAREIAVETQYF. Written as DNA, the CDR3 is TGCAGTGCTAGAGAGATAGCGGTAGAGACCCAGTACTTC.

The chain uses TRBV11-1 and TRBJ1-4; D is possibly TRBD1 (5 bases). Germline V lookup: CDR1 SGHAT, CDR2 FQDESV (reference sequence). V was clipped by 2 bases and J by 8 bases, with 24 bases between them. The CDR3 has 18 residues. The CDR3 bases are TGTGCCAGCAGCTTATTGAGGCAGGGTGTCTCCTCGAGGGAAAAACTGTTTTTT. Protein: CASSLLRQGVSSREKLFF.

The chain is built from TRBV7-2 and TRBJ2-1, with 10 bases identical to TRBD2. With 5 bases clipped from V and 5 bases from J, the junction kept 6 bases outside the gene matches. The CDR3 runs to 15 residues. Germline CDR1 is SGHTA and CDR2 is FQGNSA. CDR3 in amino acids: CASSQSSGSHNEQFF. The CDR3, as DNA: TGTGCCAGCAGCCAATCTAGCGGGAGCCACAATGAGCAGTTCTTC.